The source of this T cell receptor beta chain is a study of T cell responses to AZD1222 COVID-19 vaccine. Findings and limits, study-wide: Baseline testing showed seropositivity in only a handful of AZD1222 recipients. In a largely white British group with more females than males, clonal diversity was possibly underestimated. Per reports, nearly half of all spike-specific TCRs target regions that are unmutated in variants.

The length of the CDR3 is 11 residues. The V end was cut by 6 bases, the J end by 8 bases, with 8 bases between. Sequenced by immunoSEQ multiplex PCR; TCRdb stores in-frame clones only, minus some. Here the sample spans over 150,000 clones, about 91% being singletons. A remark on this clone: Its antigen remains unknown.

The specimen comprised peripheral blood, sampled on day 0 of MenACWY control vaccination. V and J are TRBV12-3 or TRBV12-4 and TRBJ2-1; D unclear. The TCR comes from an adult in good health. CDR3: CASSRRDEQFF. The CDR3 DNA reads TGTGCCAGCAGCCGGCGCGATGAGCAGTTCTTC.